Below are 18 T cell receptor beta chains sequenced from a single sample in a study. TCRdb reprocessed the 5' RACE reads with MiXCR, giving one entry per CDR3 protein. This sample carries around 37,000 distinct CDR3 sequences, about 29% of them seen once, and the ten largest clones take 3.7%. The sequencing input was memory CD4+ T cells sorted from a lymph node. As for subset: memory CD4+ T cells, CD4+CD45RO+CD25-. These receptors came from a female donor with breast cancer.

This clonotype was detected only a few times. As DNA, the CDR3 is TGCGCCAGCAGCTTGAACAGCAACACTGAAGCTTTCTTT. This gives the protein CASSLNSNTEAFF. This chain joins TRBV5-1 and TRBJ1-1, with D hard to call. Germline V lookup: CDR1 SGHRS, CDR2 YFSETQ. The CDR3 is 13 amino acids. Trimming stripped 1 base from V and 2 bases from J, with 6 bases between.

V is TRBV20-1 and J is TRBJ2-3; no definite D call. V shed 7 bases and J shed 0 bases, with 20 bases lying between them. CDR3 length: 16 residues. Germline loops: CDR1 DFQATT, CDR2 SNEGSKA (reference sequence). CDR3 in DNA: TGCAGTGTGGCGACGGTGGTCCTGACTAGCACAGATACGCAGTATTTT. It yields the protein CSVATVVLTSTDTQYF.

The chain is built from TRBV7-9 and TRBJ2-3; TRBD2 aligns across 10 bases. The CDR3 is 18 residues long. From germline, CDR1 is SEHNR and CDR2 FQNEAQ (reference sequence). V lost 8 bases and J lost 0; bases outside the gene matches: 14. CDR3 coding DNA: TGTGCCAGCCGAACCGGGACTAGCGCCTCTCCTAGCACAGATACGCAGTATTTT. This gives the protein CASRTGTSASPSTDTQYF. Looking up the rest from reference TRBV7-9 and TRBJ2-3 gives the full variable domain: DTGVSQNPRHKITKRGQNVTFRCDPISEHNRLYWYRQTLGQGPEFLTYFQNEAQLEKSRLLSDRFSAERPKGSFSTLEIQRTEQGDSAMYLCASRTGTSASPSTDTQYFGPGTRLTVL.

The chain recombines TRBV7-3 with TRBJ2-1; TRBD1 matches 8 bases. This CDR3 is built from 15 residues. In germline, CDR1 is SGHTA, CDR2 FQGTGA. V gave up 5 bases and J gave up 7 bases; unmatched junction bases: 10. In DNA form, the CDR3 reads TGTGCCAGCAGCCCGCAGGGGGCGTTTGGGAATGAGCAGTTCTTC. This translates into CASSPQGAFGNEQFF.

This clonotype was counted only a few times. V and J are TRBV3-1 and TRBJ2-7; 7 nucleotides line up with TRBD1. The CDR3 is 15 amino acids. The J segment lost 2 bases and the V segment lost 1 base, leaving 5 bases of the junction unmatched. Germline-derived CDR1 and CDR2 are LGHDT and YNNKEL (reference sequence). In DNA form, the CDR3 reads TGTGCCAGCAGCCAAGGGGGGACAGTCCCCTACGAGCAGTACTTC. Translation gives CASSQGGTVPYEQYF.

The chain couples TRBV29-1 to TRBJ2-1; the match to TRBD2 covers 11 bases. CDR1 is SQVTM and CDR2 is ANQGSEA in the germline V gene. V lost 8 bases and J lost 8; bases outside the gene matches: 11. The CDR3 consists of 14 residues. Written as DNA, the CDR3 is TGCAGCCCGCGACTAGCGGGATATACGGATGAGCAGTTCTTC. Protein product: CSPRLAGYTDEQFF.

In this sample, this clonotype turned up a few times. The CDR3 here is CASAESQGTGNTIYF. The CDR3 DNA reads as TGTGCCAGCGCCGAATCCCAGGGAACTGGAAACACCATATATTTT. The genes are TRBV9 and TRBJ1-3; the D gene is possibly TRBD1 (5 bases). CDR1 and CDR2 from the germline V gene are SGDLS and YYNGEE. The CDR3 spans 15 residues. V lost 7 bases and J lost 2, with 16 bases in between.

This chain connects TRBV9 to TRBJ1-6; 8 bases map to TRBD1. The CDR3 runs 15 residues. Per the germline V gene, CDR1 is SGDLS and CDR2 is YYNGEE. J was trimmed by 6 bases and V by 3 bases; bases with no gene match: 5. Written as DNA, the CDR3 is TGTGCCAGCAGCGGACTTACAGGGGGTAATTCACCCCTCCACTTT. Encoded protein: CASSGLTGGNSPLHF.

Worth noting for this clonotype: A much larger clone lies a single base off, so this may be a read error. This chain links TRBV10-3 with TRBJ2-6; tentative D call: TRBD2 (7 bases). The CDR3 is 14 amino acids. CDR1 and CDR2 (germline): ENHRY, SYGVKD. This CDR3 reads CAITGGSGTNVLTF. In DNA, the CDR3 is TGTGCCATCACGGGGGGCTCTGGGACCAACGTCCTGACTTTC.

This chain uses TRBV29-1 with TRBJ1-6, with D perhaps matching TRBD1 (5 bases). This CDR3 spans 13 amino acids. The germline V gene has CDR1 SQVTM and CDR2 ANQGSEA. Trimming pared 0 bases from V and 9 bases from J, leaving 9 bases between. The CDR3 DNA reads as TGCAGCGTTGAAGATACTCAGGGTTCACCCCTCCACTTT. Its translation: CSVEDTQGSPLHF.

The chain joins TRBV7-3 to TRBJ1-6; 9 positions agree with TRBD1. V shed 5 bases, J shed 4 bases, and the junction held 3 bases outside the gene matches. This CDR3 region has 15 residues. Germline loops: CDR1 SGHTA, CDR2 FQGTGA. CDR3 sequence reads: CASSDGQGYNSPLHF. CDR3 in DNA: TGTGCCAGCAGCGACGGACAGGGGTATAATTCACCCCTCCACTTT.

CDR3 in amino acids: CASSQGASGGGNEQFF. CDR3 DNA sequence: TGCGCCAGCAGCCAAGGGGCTAGCGGAGGGGGGAATGAGCAGTTCTTC. The rearrangement links TRBV4-1 to TRBJ2-1; D may be TRBD2 (7 bases). The CDR3 totals 16 residues. Germline values: CDR1 MGHRA, CDR2 YSYEKL. V was pared by 1 base and J by 7 bases, with 17 bases between.

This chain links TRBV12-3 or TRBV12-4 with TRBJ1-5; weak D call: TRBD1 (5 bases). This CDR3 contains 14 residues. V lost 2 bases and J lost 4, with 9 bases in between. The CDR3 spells CASSLIQVNQPQHF. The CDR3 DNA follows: TGTGCCAGCAGTTTAATACAGGTTAATCAGCCCCAGCATTTT.

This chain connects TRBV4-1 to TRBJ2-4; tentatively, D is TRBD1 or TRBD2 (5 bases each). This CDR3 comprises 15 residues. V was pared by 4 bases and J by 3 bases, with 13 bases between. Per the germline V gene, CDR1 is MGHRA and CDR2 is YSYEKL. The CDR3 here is CASSLQGRVKNIQYF. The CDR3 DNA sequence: TGCGCCAGCAGCCTCCAGGGACGAGTCAAAAACATTCAGTACTTC.

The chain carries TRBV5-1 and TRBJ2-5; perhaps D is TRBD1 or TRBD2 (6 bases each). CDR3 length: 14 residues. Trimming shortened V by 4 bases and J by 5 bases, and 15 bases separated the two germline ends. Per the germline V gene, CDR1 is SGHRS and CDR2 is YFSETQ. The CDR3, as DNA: TGCGCCAGCAGCCCTGAGGGGGGTTGGGAGACCCAGTACTTC. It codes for CASSPEGGWETQYF.

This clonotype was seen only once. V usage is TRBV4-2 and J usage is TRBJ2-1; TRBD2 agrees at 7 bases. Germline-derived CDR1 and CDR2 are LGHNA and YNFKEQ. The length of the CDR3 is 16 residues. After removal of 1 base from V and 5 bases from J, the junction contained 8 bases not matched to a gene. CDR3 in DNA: TGTGCCAGCAGCCAAGCGGGGGGAGGGCCCCACAATGAGCAGTTCTTC. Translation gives CASSQAGGGPHNEQFF.

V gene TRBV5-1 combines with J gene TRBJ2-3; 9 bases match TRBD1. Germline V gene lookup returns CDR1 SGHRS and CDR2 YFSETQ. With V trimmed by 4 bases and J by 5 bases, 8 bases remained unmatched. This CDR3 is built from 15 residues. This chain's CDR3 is CASSGGQGGLDTQYF. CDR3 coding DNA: TGCGCCAGCAGCGGGGGACAGGGAGGTTTAGATACGCAGTATTTT. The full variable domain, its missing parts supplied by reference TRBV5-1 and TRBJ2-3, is KAGVTQTPRYLIKTRGQQVTLSCSPISGHRSVSWYQQTPGQGLQFLFEYFSETQRNKGNFPGRFSGRQFSNSRSEMNVSTLELGDSALYLCASSGGQGGLDTQYFGPGTRLTVL.

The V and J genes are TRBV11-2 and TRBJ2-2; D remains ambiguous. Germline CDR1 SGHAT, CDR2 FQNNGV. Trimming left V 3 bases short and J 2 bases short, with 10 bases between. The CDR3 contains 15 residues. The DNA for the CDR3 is TGTGCCAGCAGCTTCAAAGGACGAAACACCGGGGAGCTGTTTTTT. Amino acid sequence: CASSFKGRNTGELFF.